A single sample gave rise to the 21 T cell receptor beta chains below, sequenced in a study of blood T cell repertoires in COVID-19. Clones were read by immunoSEQ multiplex PCR, and TCRdb kept only the in-frame ones, dropping some. The table has over 12,000 clones, 80% to 90% seen once. Sequenced sample: peripheral blood. The receptors stem from a human donor in a cohort sampled during active COVID-19.

The chain employs TRBV6-5 and TRBJ1-6, with a tentative D call TRBD1 (6 bases). Germline assignment: CDR1 MNHEY and CDR2 SVGAGI. The CDR3 has 12 amino acids. V was pared by 6 bases and J by 10 bases, with 10 bases between. CDR3 amino acids: CASRQGDSPLHF. The CDR3 DNA follows: TGTGCCAGCAGACAGGGTGACTCACCCCTCCACTTT.

This chain links TRBV30 with TRBJ2-5, with 7 bases aligning to TRBD2. V dropped 0 bases and J dropped 2; count of bases not matched to a gene: 3. Looked up from germline, CDR1 is GTSNPN and CDR2 is SVGIG (reference sequence). CDR3 length: 14 residues. CDR3 sequence: CAWSVGGPQETQYF. CDR3 nucleotide sequence: TGTGCCTGGAGTGTGGGAGGGCCTCAAGAGACCCAGTACTTC.

V and J are TRBV11-2 and TRBJ2-1, with a weak D call TRBD2 (5 bases). The CDR3 spans 13 residues. The V and J ends lost 1 base and 6 bases respectively, with 7 bases between them. Germline-derived CDR1 and CDR2 are SGHAT and FQNNGV. The CDR3: CASSLAGGNEQFF. CDR3 DNA: TGTGCCAGCAGCTTAGCCGGAGGCAATGAGCAGTTCTTC. Complete variable domain (other parts from reference TRBV11-2 and TRBJ2-1): EAGVAQSPRYKIIEKRQSVAFWCNPISGHATLYWYQQILGQGPKLLIQFQNNGVVDDSQLPKDRFSAERLKGVDSTLKIQPAKLEDSAVYLCASSLAGGNEQFFGPGTRLTVL.

The V call is TRBV19, the J call TRBJ1-1; weak D call: TRBD1 (5 bases). The CDR3 contains 14 residues. The germline V and J ends were trimmed by 5 bases and 8 bases, with 18 bases remaining between them. Germline V gives CDR1 LNHDA, CDR2 SQIVND (reference sequence). This CDR3 reads CASSASGGVMEAFF. CDR3 bases: TGTGCCAGTAGTGCCTCAGGAGGGGTTATGGAAGCTTTCTTT. The whole variable domain, filled in from reference TRBV19 and TRBJ1-1, reads DGGITQSPKYLFRKEGQNVTLSCEQNLNHDAMYWYRQDPGQGLRLIYYSQIVNDFQKGDIAEGYSVSREKKESFPLTVTSAQKNPTAFYLCASSASGGVMEAFFGQGTRLTVV.

In DNA form, the CDR3 reads TGTGCCAGCAGCCAAGTCGGGACTAGCGCCTACGAGCAGTACTTC. This codes for CASSQVGTSAYEQYF. The chain is built from TRBV4-2 and TRBJ2-7; TRBD2 aligns across 10 bases. The germline CDR1 and CDR2 sequences are LGHNA and YNFKEQ. This CDR3 region has 15 residues. J lost 2 bases, V lost 1 base, and 2 bases had no gene match.

This chain joins TRBV25-1 and TRBJ2-1, with D perhaps TRBD1 (6 bases). The V end lost 0 bases, the J end lost 2 bases, and 14 bases lay between the germline ends. Germline CDR1 MGHDK, CDR2 SYGVNS. The CDR3 is 17 amino acids. In nucleotides, the CDR3 is TGTGCCAGCAGTGAATACCCGGGGTCAGGGGCCTACAATGAGCAGTTCTTC. This sequence encodes CASSEYPGSGAYNEQFF. Based on the CDR3 plus reference TRBV25-1 and TRBJ2-1, the full variable domain is EADIYQTPRYLVIGTGKKITLECSQTMGHDKMYWYQQDPGMELHLIHYSYGVNSTEKGDLSSESTVSRIRTEHFPLTLESARPSHTSQYLCASSEYPGSGAYNEQFFGPGTRLTVL.

This clone was detected once. The genes are TRBV6-2 or TRBV6-3 and TRBJ1-1; TRBD1 aligns across 10 bases. From germline, CDR1 is MNHEY and CDR2 SVGEGT. This CDR3 comprises 15 residues. V was clipped by 0 bases and J by 12 bases; unmatched bases: 10. CDR3 in amino acids: CASSYSGQGRQGSFF. Here the CDR3 DNA reads TGTGCCAGCAGTTACTCGGGACAGGGGAGACAGGGATCTTTCTTT.

The chain couples TRBV6-5 to TRBJ2-2, with TRBD2 matching 7 bases. CDR3 length: 15 amino acids. The ends lost 6 bases at V and 6 bases at J; junction bases unmatched: 10. CDR1 and CDR2 (germline): MNHEY, SVGAGI. CDR3 DNA sequence: TGTGCCAGCAGGAAGGGTAGCGGGTTAGCCGGGGAGCTGTTTTTT. Translating gives CASRKGSGLAGELFF.

The rearrangement uses TRBV6-4 and TRBJ1-2, with D possibly matching TRBD1 (5 bases). The V end lost 7 bases, the J end lost 9 bases, and 15 bases lay between the germline ends. Germline V gene data show CDR1 as MRHNA and CDR2 as SNTAGT. The CDR3 runs to 12 residues. The CDR3 region is CASTSDLGRYTF. DNA of the CDR3: TGTGCCAGCACTTCGGACCTGGGGCGCTACACCTTC.

The chain uses TRBV28 and TRBJ2-7; 8 bases fit TRBD2. With V trimmed by 5 bases and J by 0 bases, 6 bases remained unmatched. The CDR3 is made up of 15 amino acids. Germline lookup yields CDR1 MDHEN and CDR2 SYDVKM. CDR3 in amino acids: CASSPPGLVSYEQYF. The DNA of the CDR3 is TGTGCCAGCAGTCCACCGGGACTAGTCTCCTACGAGCAGTACTTC.

The CDR3 spells CASSPRLAGGPWLFF. The CDR3 bases are TGTGCCAGCAGTCCCCGACTAGCGGGAGGGCCGTGGCTGTTTTTT. The V and J genes are TRBV2 and TRBJ2-2; 14 bases agree with TRBD2. V shed 5 bases and J 13 bases; nucleotides not matched to a gene: 9. The CDR3 length is 15 residues. From germline, CDR1 is SNHLY and CDR2 FYNNEI.

This chain connects TRBV27 to TRBJ2-1; 9 nucleotides line up with TRBD2. Germline assignment: CDR1 MNHEY and CDR2 SMNVEV (reference sequence). J lost 4 bases, V lost 2 bases, and 12 bases had no gene match. This CDR3 comprises 18 residues. CDR3 DNA sequence: TGTGCCAGCAGTTTAGGGTCCGGTTCTAGCGGGATGTACAATGAGCAGTTCTTC. Its translation: CASSLGSGSSGMYNEQFF.

The rearrangement uses TRBV27 and TRBJ1-1; 7 bases are a match to TRBD1. CDR3 length: 13 amino acids. The V gene end was trimmed by 10 bases and the J gene end by 6 bases; junction bases not matched to a gene: 11. Germline V lookup: CDR1 MNHEY, CDR2 SMNVEV (reference sequence). The CDR3 loop reads CAKPKDRVSEAFF. The CDR3 nucleotides read TGTGCCAAACCTAAAGACAGGGTCTCTGAAGCTTTCTTT.

There are a few counts of this clone. This rearrangement joins TRBV5-1 to TRBJ1-3; a weak D match, TRBD1 (6 bases). CDR3 size: 16 residues. Germline CDR1 is SGHRS and CDR2 is YFSETQ. Trimming removed 4 bases from V and 0 bases from J, with 14 bases in between. The CDR3 sequence: CASSPMDRYSGNTIYF. CDR3 nucleotide sequence: TGCGCCAGCAGCCCTATGGACAGATACTCTGGAAACACCATATATTTT.

The chain couples TRBV28 to TRBJ1-6, with TRBD1 matching over 9 bases. The CDR3 sequence is 14 residues long. Germline V gene data show CDR1 as MDHEN and CDR2 as SYDVKM. The V segment lost 6 bases and the J segment 7 bases; nucleotides outside the gene matches: 4. The CDR3 spells CASSRGQGNSPLHF. The CDR3 DNA follows: TGTGCCAGCAGCCGGGGACAGGGAAATTCACCCCTCCACTTT. Supplemented by reference TRBV28 and TRBJ1-6, the full variable domain reads DVKVTQSSRYLVKRTGEKVFLECVQDMDHENMFWYRQDPGLGLRLIYFSYDVKMKEKGDIPEGYSVSREKKERFSLILESASTNQTSMYLCASSRGQGNSPLHFGNGTRLTVT.

DNA of the CDR3: TGTGCCAGCAGCTCGGGACTAGCGATTAGCACAGATACGCAGTATTTT. This translates into CASSSGLAISTDTQYF. The chain uses TRBV7-2 and TRBJ2-3; TRBD2 aligns across 10 bases. The V and J ends lost 4 bases and 0 bases, in that order; junction bases with no gene match: 4. Per germline, CDR1 SGHTA and CDR2 FQGNSA. The CDR3 extends over 16 amino acids.

The genes are TRBV28 and TRBJ1-2, with D tentatively TRBD1 (5 bases). V was cut by 5 bases and J by 2 bases, with 6 bases left in between. This CDR3 is built from 12 residues. From germline, CDR1 is MDHEN and CDR2 SYDVKM. The CDR3: CASSGGNYGYTF. In nucleotides, the CDR3 is TGTGCCAGCAGTGGGGGGAACTATGGCTACACCTTC.

This clone was counted once. The chain links TRBV28 to TRBJ2-2, with D perhaps TRBD1 (6 bases). Trimming removed 6 bases from V and 4 bases from J, with 15 bases in between. Per the germline V gene, CDR1 is MDHEN and CDR2 is SYDVKM. CDR3 length: 15 amino acids. CDR3: CASRKGGGGTGELFF. The CDR3 nucleotides read TGTGCCAGCAGGAAAGGGGGTGGGGGCACCGGGGAGCTGTTTTTT.

The V gene is TRBV7-3, the J gene TRBJ2-3, with TRBD2 matching over 7 bases. The V gene end was trimmed by 4 bases and the J gene end by 5 bases; junction bases not matched to a gene: 3. The germline V gene has CDR1 SGHTA and CDR2 FQGTGA. The CDR3 covers 13 residues. CDR3 sequence reads: CASSSTGGDTQYF. The CDR3 DNA reads as TGTGCCAGCAGCTCCACGGGAGGAGATACGCAGTATTTT. The full variable domain, in which reference TRBV7-3 and TRBJ2-3 provide the parts outside the CDR3, is GAGVSQTPSNKVTEKGKYVELRCDPISGHTALYWYRQSLGQGPEFLIYFQGTGAADDSGLPNDRFFAVRPEGSVSTLKIQRTERGDSAVYLCASSSTGGDTQYFGPGTRLTVL.

The genes are TRBV6-5 and TRBJ2-5; possibly TRBD2 for D (6 bases). The CDR3 loop spans 14 amino acids. Trimming pared 2 bases from V and 1 base from J, leaving 8 bases between. CDR1 MNHEY and CDR2 SVGAGI come from the germline V gene. CDR3 nucleotides: TGTGCCAGCAGTTACACGACTAGCCAAGAGACCCAGTACTTC. Its protein product is CASSYTTSQETQYF.

The rearrangement joins TRBV28 to TRBJ1-2; D ambiguous. Germline-derived CDR1 and CDR2 are MDHEN and SYDVKM. The CDR3 is made up of 15 amino acids. The germline V and J ends were trimmed by 5 bases and 5 bases, with 18 bases remaining between them. The CDR3 DNA sequence: TGTGCCAGCAGTCCAGTCGGCAGCGGCAGTTATGGCTACACCTTC. This gives the protein CASSPVGSGSYGYTF.